The 18 T cell receptor beta chains presented below share a single source sample, sequenced in a study of T cells in Graves' hyperthyroidism and ophthalmopathy. Using RNA transcripts as the source, TCR beta CDR3 regions were amplified. Using the HTBI primer set, a first-round RT-PCR was run on the TCR CDR3. TCRdb re-called the multiplex PCR reads through MiXCR, storing one row per CDR3 protein. The sample contains over 200,000 distinct CDR3 sequences, roughly 15% of which appear only once. The sample consisted of blood. All receptors come from a middle-aged woman with Graves' hyperthyroidism that later progressed to Graves' ophthalmopathy.

This clonotype has only one observation. The gene calls are TRBV4-1 and TRBJ1-1; D remains unclear. Trimming removed 3 bases from V and 2 bases from J, with 13 bases in between. This CDR3 region has 15 residues. In germline, CDR1 is MGHRA, CDR2 YSYEKL. CDR3 DNA: TGCGCCAGCAGCCACCTCCTAACAGATAACACTGAAGCTTTCTTT. Translation: CASSHLLTDNTEAFF.

This clonotype was seen ten or more times. The V call is TRBV7-9, the J call TRBJ2-7; weak D call: TRBD1 (6 bases). The CDR3 spans 14 residues. V lost 1 base to trimming and J lost 3 bases, with 10 bases between them. Germline loops: CDR1 SEHNR, CDR2 FQNEAQ (reference sequence). In nucleotides, the CDR3 is TGTGCCAGCAGCTTAGGAGTCAGGGGCTACGAGCAGTACTTC. Translation: CASSLGVRGYEQYF.

This clonotype occurred many times. The V call is TRBV18, the J call TRBJ2-2; 11 bases agree with TRBD2. The CDR3 runs to 18 residues. CDR1 KGHSH and CDR2 LQKENI come from the germline V gene. With V trimmed by 3 bases and J by 1 base, 7 bases remained unmatched. The chain's CDR3 is CASSPFPTSGGNTGELFF. CDR3 coding DNA: TGTGCCAGCTCACCCTTCCCCACTAGCGGGGGGAACACCGGGGAGCTGTTTTTT.

A single count supports this clonotype. The chain couples TRBV27 to TRBJ1-2; no firm D call. Germline assignment: CDR1 MNHEY and CDR2 SMNVEV (reference sequence). The CDR3 is 11 residues long. Deletions cut 8 bases from V and 4 bases from J, with 8 bases between. The CDR3 region has the DNA TGTGCCAGCCGGGGTGCCTATGGCTACACCTTC. Encoded protein: CASRGAYGYTF.

This clonotype was found many times. DNA for the CDR3: TGTGCCAGCAGTTCCCCGGTAGGACGGACAGATACGCAGTATTTT. Translation gives CASSSPVGRTDTQYF. The gene calls are TRBV12-3 or TRBV12-4 and TRBJ2-3; D is undetermined. CDR3 size: 15 residues. V lost 4 bases and J 3 bases, leaving 14 bases between the germline ends.

CDR3 loop: CASSQGSETQYF. CDR3 DNA sequence: TGTGCCAGCAGCCAAGGATCAGAGACCCAGTACTTC. This chain connects TRBV2 to TRBJ2-5; D gene uncertain. Germline CDR1 and CDR2: SNHLY and FYNNEI. This CDR3 region has 12 residues. The V and J ends lost 6 bases and 4 bases respectively, with 9 bases between them. Variable domain in full (rest from reference TRBV2 and TRBJ2-5): EPEVTQTPSHQVTQMGQEVILRCVPISNHLYFYWYRQILGQKVEFLVSFYNNEISEKSEIFDDQFSVERPDGSNFTLKIRSTKLEDSAMYFCASSQGSETQYFGPGTRLLVL.

This chain uses TRBV9 with TRBJ1-5; 8 bases agree with TRBD1. V trimming: 3 bases; J trimming: 5 bases; junction bases outside the gene matches: 7. CDR1 is SGDLS and CDR2 is YYNGEE in the germline V gene. The CDR3 length is 15 residues. CDR3 loop: CASSETGDNYQPQHF. The CDR3 DNA follows: TGTGCCAGCAGCGAGACAGGGGACAACTATCAGCCCCAGCATTTT.

This clonotype was observed many times. This chain links TRBV7-8 with TRBJ2-5, with 12 bases identical to TRBD2. Germline V gene lookup returns CDR1 SGHVS and CDR2 FQNEAQ. The CDR3 has 18 residues. V was clipped by 2 bases and J by 5 bases; unmatched bases: 12. This CDR3 reads CASSLIPGLAGREETQYF. CDR3 sequence (DNA): TGTGCCAGCAGCTTAATCCCTGGACTAGCGGGAAGAGAGGAGACCCAGTACTTC.

This clonotype has more than one count but fewer than ten. A much larger clone is a single base away; this may be a read error. This rearrangement joins TRBV7-2 to TRBJ2-5; D may correspond to TRBD1 or TRBD2 (5 bases each). The CDR3 consists of 14 residues. Germline-derived CDR1 and CDR2 are SGHTA and FQGNSA. DNA of the CDR3: TGTGCCAGCAGCATGGGGCGGGTGGGGGAGACCCAGCACTTC. Translated: CASSMGRVGETQHF. Complete variable domain (other parts from reference TRBV7-2 and TRBJ2-5): GAGVSQSPSNKVTEKGKDVELRCDPISGHTALYWYRQSLGQGLEFLIYFQGNSAPDKSGLPSDRFSAERTGGSVSTLTIQRTQQEDSAVYLCASSMGRVGETQHFGPGTRLLVL.

This clonotype was counted at least ten times. This chain uses TRBV28 with TRBJ2-1; 10 bases are shared with TRBD2. The CDR3 covers 16 residues. V lost 3 bases to trimming and J lost 7 bases; unmatched junction nucleotides: 9. Germline CDR1 MDHEN, CDR2 SYDVKM. DNA of the CDR3: TGTGCCAGCAGTTTGACGCTAGCGGGAGTAAGGAATGAGCAGTTCTTC. It yields the protein CASSLTLAGVRNEQFF.

This clonotype was counted only a few times. The DNA for the CDR3 is TGCGCCAGCAGCCAAGGCCTCAACTCTGGAAACACCATATATTTT. Its translation is CASSQGLNSGNTIYF. The V gene is TRBV4-1, the J gene TRBJ1-3; D uncertain. The ends were cut back, 1 base at V and 0 bases at J, with 7 bases in the middle. Germline CDR1 and CDR2: MGHRA and YSYEKL. CDR3 size: 15 residues.

The rearrangement joins TRBV20-1 to TRBJ2-1; the match to TRBD2 covers 13 bases. The CDR3 is made up of 14 amino acids. The germline CDR1 and CDR2 sequences are DFQATT and SNEGSKA (reference sequence). V trimming: 6 bases; J trimming: 7 bases; junction bases outside the gene matches: 6. CDR3 amino acids: CSAPGLAGTNEQFF. Written as DNA, the CDR3 is TGCAGTGCGCCGGGACTAGCGGGGACTAATGAGCAGTTCTTC.

This clonotype was picked up many times. This chain uses TRBV28 with TRBJ1-1; D remains unclear. The CDR3 is 14 residues long. Germline V lookup: CDR1 MDHEN, CDR2 SYDVKM. The V gene lost 7 bases and the J gene lost 1 base, with 13 bases spanning the gap. For the CDR3, the DNA is TGTGCCAGCACCATAAAGGAAGAGAACACTGAAGCTTTCTTT. As protein: CASTIKEENTEAFF.

This clonotype was recorded at least ten times. V is TRBV20-1 and J is TRBJ1-6, with 7 positions matching TRBD1. The CDR3 spans 16 residues. The germline V gene has CDR1 DFQATT and CDR2 SNEGSKA (reference sequence). V shed 4 bases and J 7 bases; nucleotides not matched to a gene: 13. CDR3 in amino acids: CSAKRQGSMKNSPLHF. The CDR3 DNA reads TGCAGTGCTAAGCGACAGGGTTCGATGAAAAATTCACCCCTCCACTTT.

This clonotype was detected ten times or more. The chain employs TRBV28 and TRBJ1-6; the D is unclear. Germline V gene lookup returns CDR1 MDHEN and CDR2 SYDVKM. The V end lost 2 bases, the J end lost 9 bases, and 5 bases lay between the germline ends. This CDR3 has 12 amino acids. The CDR3 is CASSLEGSPLHF. Written as DNA, the CDR3 is TGTGCCAGCAGTTTAGAGGGTTCACCCCTCCACTTT. Together with reference TRBV28 and TRBJ1-6, the CDR3 gives the full variable domain: DVKVTQSSRYLVKRTGEKVFLECVQDMDHENMFWYRQDPGLGLRLIYFSYDVKMKEKGDIPEGYSVSREKKERFSLILESASTNQTSMYLCASSLEGSPLHFGNGTRLTVT.

This clonotype was counted many times. The genes are TRBV11-3 and TRBJ1-3; D uncertain. Trimming took off 5 bases at V and 4 bases at J, with 9 bases between the two ends. The CDR3 loop spans 13 amino acids. Germline V gene data show CDR1 as SGHNT and CDR2 as YENEEA. CDR3 residues: CASSETGGNTIYF. CDR3 sequence (DNA): TGTGCCAGCAGCGAGACCGGGGGAAACACCATATATTTT.

This clonotype was recorded many times. This chain links TRBV7-3 with TRBJ2-7; 7 nucleotides match TRBD1. The V gene's germline CDR1 is SGHTA and CDR2 FQGTGA. The trim removed 6 bases at V and 9 bases at J, leaving 11 bases unmatched. The CDR3 spans 13 residues. CDR3 sequence reads: CASSPRQGFGQYF. The DNA of the CDR3 is TGTGCCAGCAGTCCCAGACAGGGATTTGGGCAGTACTTC. Together with reference TRBV7-3 and TRBJ2-7, the CDR3 gives the full variable domain: GAGVSQTPSNKVTEKGKYVELRCDPISGHTALYWYRQSLGQGPEFLIYFQGTGAADDSGLPNDRFFAVRPEGSVSTLKIQRTERGDSAVYLCASSPRQGFGQYFGPGTRLTVT.

The sample holds a few counts of this clonotype. The J gene is TRBJ2-2, the V gene TRBV27; the D is unclear. The CDR3 sequence is 11 residues long. Trimming stripped 3 bases from V and 10 bases from J, with 6 bases between. Germline V gene lookup returns CDR1 MNHEY and CDR2 SMNVEV (reference sequence). The CDR3 sequence: CASSFGMELFF. CDR3 coding DNA: TGTGCCAGCAGTTTTGGTATGGAGCTGTTTTTT.